This section outlines one TCR beta chain sequence together with its context. V gave up 6 bases and J gave up 8 bases; unmatched junction bases: 3. The CDR3 is 13 residues long. Sequenced by immunoSEQ multiplex PCR; TCRdb stores in-frame clones only, minus some. The sample lists a few hundred thousand clones, 82% occurring once. The record originates from a study of blood T cell repertoires in COVID-19. This sequence was found in a woman between 18 and 30 years old with acute or convalescent COVID-19. The V gene is TRBV12-3 or TRBV12-4, the J gene TRBJ2-1; 11 bases fit TRBD2. The specimen was peripheral blood. The CDR3 nucleotides are TGTGCCAGCAGCGCACTAGCGGGAGATGAGCAGTTCTTC. Protein: CASSALAGDEQFF.